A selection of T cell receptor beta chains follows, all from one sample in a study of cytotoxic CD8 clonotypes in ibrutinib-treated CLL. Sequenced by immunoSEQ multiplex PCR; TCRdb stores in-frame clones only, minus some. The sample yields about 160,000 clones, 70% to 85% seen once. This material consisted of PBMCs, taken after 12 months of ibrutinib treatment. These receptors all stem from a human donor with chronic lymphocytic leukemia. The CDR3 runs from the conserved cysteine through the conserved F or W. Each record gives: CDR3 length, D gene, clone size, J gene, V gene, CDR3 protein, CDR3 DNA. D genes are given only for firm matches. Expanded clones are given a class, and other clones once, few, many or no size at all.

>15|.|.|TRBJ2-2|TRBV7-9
CASSPGRANTGELFF
TGTGCCAGCAGCCCGGGACGGGCGAACACCGGGGAGCTGTTTTTT
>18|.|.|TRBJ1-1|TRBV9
CASSARWDPLRESTEAFF
TGTGCCAGCAGCGCCCGATGGGACCCCCTAAGAGAAAGCACTGAAGCTTTCTTT
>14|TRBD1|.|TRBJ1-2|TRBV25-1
CARGGDRGPNGYTF
TGTGCCCGGGGGGGGGACAGGGGGCCGAATGGCTACACCTTC
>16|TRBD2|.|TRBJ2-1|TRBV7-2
CASSLTSAGSYNEQFF
TGTGCCAGCAGCTTGACTAGCGCGGGGTCCTACAATGAGCAGTTCTTC
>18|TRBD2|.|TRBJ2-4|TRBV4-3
CASSQDWREGVAKNIQYF
TGCGCCAGCAGCCAAGATTGGCGGGAGGGGGTAGCCAAAAACATTCAGTACTTC
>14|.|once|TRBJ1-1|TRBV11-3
CASSPGTMNTEAFF
TGTGCCAGCAGCCCCGGGACTATGAACACTGAAGCTTTCTTT
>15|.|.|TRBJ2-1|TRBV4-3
CASSQVVGIVGEQFF
TGCGCCAGCAGCCAAGTGGTCGGGATCGTTGGAGAGCAGTTCTTC
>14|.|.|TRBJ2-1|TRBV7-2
CASSLARTADEQFF
TGTGCCAGCAGCTTAGCCCGGACAGCCGATGAGCAGTTCTTC
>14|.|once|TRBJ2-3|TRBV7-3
CASSSGRFTDTQYF
TGTGCCAGCAGCTCCGGACGATTCACAGATACGCAGTATTTT
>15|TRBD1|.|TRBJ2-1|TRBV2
CASAKDRVSSDEQFF
TGTGCCAGCGCCAAGGACAGGGTATCAAGCGATGAGCAGTTCTTC
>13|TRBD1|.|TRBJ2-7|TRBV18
CASTPGTGAEQYF
TGTGCCAGCACCCCCGGGACAGGGGCCGAGCAGTACTTC
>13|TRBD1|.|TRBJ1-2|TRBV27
CASSWGQGSGYTF
TGTGCCAGCAGTTGGGGACAGGGGAGCGGCTACACCTTC
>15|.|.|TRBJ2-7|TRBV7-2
CASSLGIGSSYEQYF
TGTGCCAGCAGCTTAGGTATCGGGTCCAGCTACGAGCAGTACTTC
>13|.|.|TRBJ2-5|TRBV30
CAWSAGYGETQYF
TGTGCCTGGAGTGCGGGGTACGGTGAGACCCAGTACTTC
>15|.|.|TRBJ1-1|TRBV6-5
CASSYAAGWNTEAFF
TGTGCCAGCAGTTACGCTGCAGGGTGGAACACTGAAGCTTTCTTT
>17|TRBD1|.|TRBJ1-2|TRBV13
CASSSKSTGKKNYGYTF
TGTGCCAGCAGCTCGAAATCGACAGGGAAGAAGAACTATGGCTACACCTTC
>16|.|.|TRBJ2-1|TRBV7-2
CASSLGTGKPYNEQFF
TGTGCCAGCAGCTTAGGTACAGGGAAGCCCTACAATGAGCAGTTCTTC
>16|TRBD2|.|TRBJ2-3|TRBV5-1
CASSADIAGVPDTQYF
TGCGCCAGCAGCGCGGATATAGCGGGAGTCCCAGATACGCAGTATTTT
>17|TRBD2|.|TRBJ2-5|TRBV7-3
CASSHGLAGGAKETQYF
TGTGCCAGCAGTCATGGACTAGCGGGGGGCGCCAAAGAGACCCAGTACTTC
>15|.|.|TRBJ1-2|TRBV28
CAIPGPPEEFGGYTF
TGTGCCATCCCAGGTCCGCCAGAAGAGTTCGGGGGCTACACCTTC
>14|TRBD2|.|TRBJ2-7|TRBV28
CASRAPGGAYEQYF
TGTGCCAGCAGGGCCCCGGGGGGAGCCTACGAGCAGTACTTC
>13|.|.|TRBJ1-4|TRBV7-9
CASSLQGREKLFF
TGTGCCAGCAGCTTACAGGGTCGTGAAAAACTGTTTTTT